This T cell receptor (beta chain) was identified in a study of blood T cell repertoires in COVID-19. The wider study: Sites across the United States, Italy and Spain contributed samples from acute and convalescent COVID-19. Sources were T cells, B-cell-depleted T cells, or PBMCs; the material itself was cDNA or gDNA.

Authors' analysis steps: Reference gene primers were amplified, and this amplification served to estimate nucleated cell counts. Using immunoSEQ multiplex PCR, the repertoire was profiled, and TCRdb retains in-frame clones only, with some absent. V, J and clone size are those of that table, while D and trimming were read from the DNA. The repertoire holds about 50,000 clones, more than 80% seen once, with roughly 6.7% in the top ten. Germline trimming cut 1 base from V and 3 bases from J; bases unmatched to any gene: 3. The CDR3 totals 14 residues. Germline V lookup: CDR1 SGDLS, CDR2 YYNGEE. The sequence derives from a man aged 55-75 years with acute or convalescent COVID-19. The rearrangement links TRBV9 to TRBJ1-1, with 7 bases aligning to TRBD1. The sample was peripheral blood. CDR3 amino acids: CASSVRGQDTEAFF. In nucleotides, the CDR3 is TGTGCCAGCAGCGTAAGGGGGCAGGACACTGAAGCTTTCTTT.